The rows below give T cell receptor beta chains drawn from one sample of a study of blood T cell repertoires in COVID-19. Method: immunoSEQ multiplex PCR; TCRdb's copy keeps in-frame clones and lacks some. The sample holds around 400,000 clones, around 87% seen once. Sequenced: peripheral blood. Source of these receptors: an older woman with COVID-19, enrolled during active disease. Each CDR3 is given with its conserved first and last residue. The order of the fields is clone size, J gene, V gene, D gene, CDR3 protein, CDR3 DNA. The D gene is left open where the match is weak. Size is omitted from some rows. Given values are once, few, many or a class for expanded clones.

clone size: NA
J gene: TRBJ1-4
V gene: TRBV29-1
D gene: NA
CDR3 protein: CSVEAAGRNEKLFF
CDR3 DNA: TGCAGCGTTGAAGCCGCGGGAAGGAATGAAAAACTGTTTTTT

clone size: NA
J gene: TRBJ1-4
V gene: TRBV7-9
D gene: NA
CDR3 protein: CASSLYWDVNVEGKLFF
CDR3 DNA: TGTGCCAGCAGCTTATATTGGGACGTAAATGTGGAGGGAAAACTGTTTTTT

clone size: once
J gene: TRBJ1-2
V gene: TRBV6-5
D gene: NA
CDR3 protein: CARRDKAYGYTF
CDR3 DNA: TGTGCCAGAAGAGACAAGGCCTATGGCTACACCTTC

clone size: NA
J gene: TRBJ1-2
V gene: TRBV5-1
D gene: NA
CDR3 protein: CASSLGTANYGYTF
CDR3 DNA: TGCGCCAGCAGCTTGGGGACAGCTAACTATGGCTACACCTTC

clone size: NA
J gene: TRBJ2-2
V gene: TRBV24-1
D gene: NA
CDR3 protein: CATSDPARGNTGELFF
CDR3 DNA: TGTGCCACCAGTGATCCGGCCCGGGGGAACACCGGGGAGCTGTTTTTT

clone size: NA
J gene: TRBJ1-4
V gene: TRBV6-5
D gene: NA
CDR3 protein: CASGTGWTNEKLFF
CDR3 DNA: TGTGCCAGCGGTACTGGTTGGACTAATGAAAAACTGTTTTTT

clone size: NA
J gene: TRBJ1-3
V gene: TRBV9
D gene: TRBD1
CDR3 protein: CASSVGGTGSGNTIYF
CDR3 DNA: TGTGCCAGCAGCGTAGGGGGGACAGGGTCTGGAAACACCATATATTTT

clone size: NA
J gene: TRBJ2-7
V gene: TRBV7-8
D gene: TRBD2
CDR3 protein: CASSLVLAGKNEQYF
CDR3 DNA: TGTGCCAGCAGCTTAGTTCTAGCGGGGAAGAACGAGCAGTACTTC

clone size: NA
J gene: TRBJ2-7
V gene: TRBV7-2
D gene: NA
CDR3 protein: CASSFRSGEQYF
CDR3 DNA: TGTGCCAGCAGCTTTCGGAGCGGGGAGCAGTACTTC

clone size: NA
J gene: TRBJ2-7
V gene: TRBV15
D gene: TRBD1
CDR3 protein: CATSSGDRRTYEQYF
CDR3 DNA: TGTGCCACCAGCAGTGGGGACAGGCGAACCTACGAGCAGTACTTC

clone size: NA
J gene: TRBJ1-1
V gene: TRBV5-1
D gene: TRBD1
CDR3 protein: CASSTKGAGAFF
CDR3 DNA: TGCGCCAGCAGTACCAAGGGGGCCGGGGCTTTCTTT

clone size: many
J gene: TRBJ1-4
V gene: TRBV6-5
D gene: TRBD1
CDR3 protein: CASRTTGMAEKLFF
CDR3 DNA: TGTGCCAGCCGAACGACAGGGATGGCTGAAAAACTGTTTTTT

clone size: few
J gene: TRBJ1-2
V gene: TRBV2
D gene: NA
CDR3 protein: CASSADSNYGYTF
CDR3 DNA: TGTGCCAGCAGTGCGGACAGCAACTATGGCTACACCTTC

clone size: NA
J gene: TRBJ2-3
V gene: TRBV5-4
D gene: TRBD2
CDR3 protein: CASSHTVGGGLTDTQYF
CDR3 DNA: TGTGCCAGCAGCCATACGGTGGGGGGGGGATTGACAGATACGCAGTATTTT

clone size: NA
J gene: TRBJ1-3
V gene: TRBV28
D gene: NA
CDR3 protein: CASSLAGRGNTIYF
CDR3 DNA: TGTGCCAGCAGTTTGGCAGGGAGGGGAAACACCATATATTTT

clone size: NA
J gene: TRBJ2-5
V gene: TRBV11-1
D gene: NA
CDR3 protein: CASSLGPGQETQYF
CDR3 DNA: TGTGCCAGCAGCTTAGGTCCAGGGCAAGAGACCCAGTACTTC

clone size: NA
J gene: TRBJ2-3
V gene: TRBV5-1
D gene: NA
CDR3 protein: CASMIQGGTDTQYF
CDR3 DNA: TGCGCCAGCATGATTCAGGGTGGCACAGATACGCAGTATTTT

clone size: NA
J gene: TRBJ2-3
V gene: TRBV9
D gene: TRBD1
CDR3 protein: CASSGGQASTDTQYF
CDR3 DNA: TGTGCCAGCAGCGGAGGACAGGCTAGCACAGATACGCAGTATTTT

clone size: NA
J gene: TRBJ2-7
V gene: TRBV2
D gene: NA
CDR3 protein: CASIPSRANYEQYF
CDR3 DNA: TGTGCCAGCATTCCGTCCAGGGCGAATTACGAGCAGTACTTC

clone size: NA
J gene: TRBJ1-2
V gene: TRBV2
D gene: NA
CDR3 protein: CASRGAGYGYTF
CDR3 DNA: TGTGCCAGCAGAGGCGCAGGCTATGGCTACACCTTC

clone size: once
J gene: TRBJ1-2
V gene: TRBV6-9
D gene: TRBD1
CDR3 protein: CAVRGTGGPGYTF
CDR3 DNA: TGTGCAGTCCGAGGGACAGGGGGACCTGGCTACACCTTC

clone size: NA
J gene: TRBJ1-1
V gene: TRBV5-4
D gene: NA
CDR3 protein: CASSPATGTYTEAFF
CDR3 DNA: TGTGCCAGCAGCCCAGCGACAGGAACGTACACTGAAGCTTTCTTT